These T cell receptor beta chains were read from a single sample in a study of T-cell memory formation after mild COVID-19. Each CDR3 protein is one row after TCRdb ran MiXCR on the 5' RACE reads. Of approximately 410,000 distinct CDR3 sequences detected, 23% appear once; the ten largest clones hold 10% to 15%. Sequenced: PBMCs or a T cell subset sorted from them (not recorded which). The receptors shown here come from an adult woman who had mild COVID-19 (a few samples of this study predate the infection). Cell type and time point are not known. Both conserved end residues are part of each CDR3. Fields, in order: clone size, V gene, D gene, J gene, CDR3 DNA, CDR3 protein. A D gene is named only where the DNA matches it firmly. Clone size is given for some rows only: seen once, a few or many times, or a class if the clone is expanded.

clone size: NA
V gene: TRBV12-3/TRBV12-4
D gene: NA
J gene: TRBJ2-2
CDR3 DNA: TGTGCCAGCGTCCGGGACGGAAACACCGGGGAGCTGTTTTTT
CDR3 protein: CASVRDGNTGELFF

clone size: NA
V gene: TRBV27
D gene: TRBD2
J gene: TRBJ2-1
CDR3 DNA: TGTGCCAGCAGATCGGGGTGGGGTAGCGGGAGACTAAACAATGAGCAGTTCTTC
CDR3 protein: CASRSGWGSGRLNNEQFF

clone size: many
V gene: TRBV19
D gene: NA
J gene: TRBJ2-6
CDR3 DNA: TGTGCCAGTAGTATGGGGGACGGGGCCAACGTCCTGACTTTC
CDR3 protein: CASSMGDGANVLTF

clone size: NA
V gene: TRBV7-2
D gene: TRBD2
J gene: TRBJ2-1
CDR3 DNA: TGTGCCAGCAGCTTGTCGGCGGGAGGGGTAAATGAGCAGTTCTTC
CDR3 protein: CASSLSAGGVNEQFF

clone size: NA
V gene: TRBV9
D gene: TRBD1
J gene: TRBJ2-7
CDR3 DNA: TGTGCCAGCAGCGTAGAAGCAGGGGGCCCCTACGAGCAGTACTTC
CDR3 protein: CASSVEAGGPYEQYF

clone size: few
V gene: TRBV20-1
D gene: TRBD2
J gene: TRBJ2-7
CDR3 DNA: TGCAGTGCTAGAGGAGGGGGAGGATTAGCGGGAGCCACCTACGAGCAGTACTTC
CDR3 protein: CSARGGGGLAGATYEQYF

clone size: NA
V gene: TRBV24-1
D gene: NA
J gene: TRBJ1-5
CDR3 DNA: TGTGCCACCAGTGCCTCGGGCCCCTGGGGTCAGCCCCAGCATTTT
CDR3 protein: CATSASGPWGQPQHF

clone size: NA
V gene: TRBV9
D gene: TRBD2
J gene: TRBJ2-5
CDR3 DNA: TGTGCCAGCAGCGTAGATCCAGCGGGGGGATCAGAGACCCAGTACTTC
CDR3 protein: CASSVDPAGGSETQYF

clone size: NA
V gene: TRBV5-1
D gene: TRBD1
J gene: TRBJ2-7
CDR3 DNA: TGCGCCAGCAGCGATACTCGACAGGGCCACGAGCAGTACTTC
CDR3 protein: CASSDTRQGHEQYF

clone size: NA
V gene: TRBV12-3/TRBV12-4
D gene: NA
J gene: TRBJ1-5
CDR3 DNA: TGTGCCAGCAGGGGACCGGGACAAAATCAGCCCCAGCATTTT
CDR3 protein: CASRGPGQNQPQHF

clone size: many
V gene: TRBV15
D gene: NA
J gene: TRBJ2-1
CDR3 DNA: TGTGCCACCAGCAGAGTGCCTCCCGCGGGCACCTACAATGAGCAGTTCTTC
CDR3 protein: CATSRVPPAGTYNEQFF

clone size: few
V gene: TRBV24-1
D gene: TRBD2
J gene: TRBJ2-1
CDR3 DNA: TGTGCCACCAGTGATTCCCCAAGGACTAGCGGGAGGGCCTTGCATGACAATGAGCAGTTCTTC
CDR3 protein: CATSDSPRTSGRALHDNEQFF

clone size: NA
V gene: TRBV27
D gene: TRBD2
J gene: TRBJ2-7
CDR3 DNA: TGTGCCAGCAGTCCAGAAGCGGGAGGATCCTACGAGCAGTACTTC
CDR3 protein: CASSPEAGGSYEQYF

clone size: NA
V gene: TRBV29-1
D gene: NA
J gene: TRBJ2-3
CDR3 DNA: TGCAGCGTTACCCGAGATGCAGATACGCAGTATTTT
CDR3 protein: CSVTRDADTQYF

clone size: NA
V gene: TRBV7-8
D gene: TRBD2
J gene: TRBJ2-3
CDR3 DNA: TGTGCCAGCAGCCGACGGGGGGGGCTAACACGCACAGATACGCAGTATTTT
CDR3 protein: CASSRRGGLTRTDTQYF

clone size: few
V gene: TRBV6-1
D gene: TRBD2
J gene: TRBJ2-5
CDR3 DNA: TGTGCCAGCAGCTCCGGGACTAGCGGGACGATGGGTAACCACAAGACCCAGTACTTC
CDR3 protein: CASSSGTSGTMGNHKTQYF

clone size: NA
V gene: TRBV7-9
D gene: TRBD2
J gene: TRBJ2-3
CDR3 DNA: TGTGCCAGCAGGGAATCGGGACTAGCTCACGAGGATACGCAGTATTTT
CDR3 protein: CASRESGLAHEDTQYF

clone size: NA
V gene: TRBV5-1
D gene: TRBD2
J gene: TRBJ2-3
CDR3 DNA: TGCGCCAGCAGCTTGGAAGCGGGAGGGCCTGAGACGCAGTATTTT
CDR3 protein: CASSLEAGGPETQYF

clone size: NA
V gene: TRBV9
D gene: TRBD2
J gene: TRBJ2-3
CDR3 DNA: TGTGCCAGCAGTTCCCTTGGGGGACTAGCGGGAAACACAGATACGCAGTATTTT
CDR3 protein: CASSSLGGLAGNTDTQYF

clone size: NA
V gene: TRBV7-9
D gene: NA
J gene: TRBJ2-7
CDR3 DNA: TGTGCCAGCAGCCTCGGAGGACTGGGGGAGCAGTACTTC
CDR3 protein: CASSLGGLGEQYF

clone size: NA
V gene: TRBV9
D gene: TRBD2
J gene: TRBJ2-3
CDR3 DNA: TGTGCCAGCAGCCCACCTAGCGGGAGCGTGGCAGATACGCAGTATTTT
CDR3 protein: CASSPPSGSVADTQYF

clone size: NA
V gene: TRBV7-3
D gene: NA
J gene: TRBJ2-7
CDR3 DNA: TGTGCCAGCAGCTCCCCTCTACCTTACGAGCAGTACTTC
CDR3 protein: CASSSPLPYEQYF

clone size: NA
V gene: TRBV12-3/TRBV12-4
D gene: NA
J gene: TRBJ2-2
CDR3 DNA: TGTGCCAGCAGTGCTACGACTAGTGGAGGGACCGGGGAGCTGTTTTTT
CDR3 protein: CASSATTSGGTGELFF

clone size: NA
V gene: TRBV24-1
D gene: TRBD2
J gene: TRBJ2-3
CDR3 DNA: TGTGCCACCAGTGACCCGGGGACTAGCGGGGTCACAGATACGCAGTATTTT
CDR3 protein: CATSDPGTSGVTDTQYF

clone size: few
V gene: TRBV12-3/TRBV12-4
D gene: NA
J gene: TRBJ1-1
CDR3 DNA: TGTGCCAGCGCCGTGTCGCCCGCGCCGAACACTGAAGCTTTCTTT
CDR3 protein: CASAVSPAPNTEAFF

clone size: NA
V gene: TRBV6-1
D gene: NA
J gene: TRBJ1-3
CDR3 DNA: TGTGCAACCCGAAGTCAGTCCTCTGGAAACACCATATATTTT
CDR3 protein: CATRSQSSGNTIYF

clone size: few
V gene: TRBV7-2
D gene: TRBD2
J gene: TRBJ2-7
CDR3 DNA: TGTGCCAGCAGCTACCGACTAGCGGAATACGAGCAGTACTTC
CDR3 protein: CASSYRLAEYEQYF

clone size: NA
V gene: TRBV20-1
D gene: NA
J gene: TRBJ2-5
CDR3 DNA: TGCAGTGCTAGAGACATCCTTACTAGTTCTAAGGAACAAGAGACCCAGTACTTC
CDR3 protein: CSARDILTSSKEQETQYF

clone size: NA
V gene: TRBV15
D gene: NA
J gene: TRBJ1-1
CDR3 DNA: TGTGCCACCCGGGACATTAGGAGAACTGAAGCTTTCTTT
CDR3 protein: CATRDIRRTEAFF

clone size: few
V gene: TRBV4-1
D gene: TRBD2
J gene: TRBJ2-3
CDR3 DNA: TGCGCCAGCAGCCAAAGGACCGGACTAGCGGGGGATACGCAGTATTTT
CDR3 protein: CASSQRTGLAGDTQYF

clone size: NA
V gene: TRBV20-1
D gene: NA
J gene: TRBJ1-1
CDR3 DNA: TGCAGTGCTAGAGTCCCATTCGGATATAGGGAAGCTTTCTTT
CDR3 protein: CSARVPFGYREAFF

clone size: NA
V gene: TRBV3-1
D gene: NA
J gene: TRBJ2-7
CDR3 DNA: TGTGCCAGCAGCCATAGACAGTCCTACGAGCAGTACTTC
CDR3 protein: CASSHRQSYEQYF

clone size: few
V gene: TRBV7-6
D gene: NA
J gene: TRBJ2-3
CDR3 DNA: TGTGCCAGCAGCTTAGGGACCCCCACGCACACAGATACGCAGTATTTT
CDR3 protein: CASSLGTPTHTDTQYF

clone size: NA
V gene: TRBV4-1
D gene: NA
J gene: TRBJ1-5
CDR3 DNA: TGCGCCAGCAGCCAAGTACGGGGGTTGGTAAGCAATCAGCCCCAGCATTTT
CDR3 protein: CASSQVRGLVSNQPQHF

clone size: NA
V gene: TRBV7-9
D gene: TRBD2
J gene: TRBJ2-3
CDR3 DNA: TGTGCCAGCAGCGTACAAGGACTAGCGGGAGGGCCGACAGATACGCAGTATTTT
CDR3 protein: CASSVQGLAGGPTDTQYF

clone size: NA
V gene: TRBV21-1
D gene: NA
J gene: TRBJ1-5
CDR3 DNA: TGTGCCAGCAGCCCGCTTCGGGAGCCCCAGCATTTT
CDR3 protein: CASSPLREPQHF

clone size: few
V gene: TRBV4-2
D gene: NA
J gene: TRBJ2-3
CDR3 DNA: TGTGCCAGCAGCCAAGTCTGGTCAGATACGCAGTATTTT
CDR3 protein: CASSQVWSDTQYF

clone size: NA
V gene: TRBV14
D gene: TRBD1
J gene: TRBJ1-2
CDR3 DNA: TGTGCCAGCAGCTGCGAAGACGACAGGGGGATCTATGGCTACACCTTC
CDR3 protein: CASSCEDDRGIYGYTF

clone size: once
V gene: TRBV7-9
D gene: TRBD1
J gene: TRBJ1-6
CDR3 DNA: TGTGCCAGCAGCTTAGTAACAGGGGTTAATTCACCCCTCCACTTT
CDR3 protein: CASSLVTGVNSPLHF

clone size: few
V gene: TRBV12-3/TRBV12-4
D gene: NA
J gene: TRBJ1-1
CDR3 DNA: TGTGCCAGCAGTACTGGGGGGTACCTGAACACTGAAGCTTTCTTT
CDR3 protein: CASSTGGYLNTEAFF

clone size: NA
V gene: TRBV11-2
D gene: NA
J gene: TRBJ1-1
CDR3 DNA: TGTGCCAGCAGCTCGCAGGGTGTTGTTAACACTGAAGCTTTCTTT
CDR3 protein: CASSSQGVVNTEAFF

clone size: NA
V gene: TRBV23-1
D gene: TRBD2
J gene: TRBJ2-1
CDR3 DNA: TGCGCCAGCAGTCAATCTGGACTAGCGGGAGTTGAGCAGTTCTTC
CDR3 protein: CASSQSGLAGVEQFF

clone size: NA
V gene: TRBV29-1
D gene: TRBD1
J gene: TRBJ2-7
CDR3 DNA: TGCAGCGTTCAATGGGACAGGATCTACGAGCAGTACTTC
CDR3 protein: CSVQWDRIYEQYF

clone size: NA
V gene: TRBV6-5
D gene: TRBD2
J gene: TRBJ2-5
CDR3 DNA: TGTGCCAGCAGACCTTCCGGGACTAGGGGGACCCAGTACTTC
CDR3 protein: CASRPSGTRGTQYF

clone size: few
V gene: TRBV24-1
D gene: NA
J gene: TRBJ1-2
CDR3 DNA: TGTGCCACCAGTGATTACTTACAGGGCAGTGGCTACACCTTC
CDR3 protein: CATSDYLQGSGYTF

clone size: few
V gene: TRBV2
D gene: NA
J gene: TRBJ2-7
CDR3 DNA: TGTGCCAGCAGTGTGGCAAGGGGCCCTACGTACGAGCAGTACTTC
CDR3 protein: CASSVARGPTYEQYF

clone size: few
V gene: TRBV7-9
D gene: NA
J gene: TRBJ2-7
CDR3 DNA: TGTGCCAGCAGGCCGAGGCGAGACTACGAGCAGTACTTC
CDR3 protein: CASRPRRDYEQYF

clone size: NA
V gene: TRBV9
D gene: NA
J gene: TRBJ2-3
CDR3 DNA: TGTGCCAGCAGCGTAGGGTGGCGGGGGCCCACAGATACGCAGTATTTT
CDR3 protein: CASSVGWRGPTDTQYF